This record concerns one T cell receptor (beta chain) sequence. The sample is drawn from a study of OX40 agonist ivuxolimab in advanced cancers. For the study at large: A mean age of around 60 years, range roughly 20 to 90, was recorded, and roughly 80% were male.

Measured with immunoSEQ multiplex PCR; TCRdb has only the in-frame clones, and not every one. The sample carries 70,000 to 90,000 clones, roughly nine tenths recorded once. The clonotype was recovered from an adult with an advanced solid tumor such as melanoma, head and neck, liver or kidney cancer. The sequenced sample was CD4+ or CD8+ T cells sorted from blood, obtained in a trial of the OX40 agonist ivuxolimab.

The chain's CDR3 is CASSFNSYGYTF. The CDR3 region has the DNA TGTGCCAGCAGCTTCAACAGCTATGGCTACACCTTC. The chain couples TRBV7-2 to TRBJ1-2; no clear D gene. The CDR3 extends over 12 amino acids. Deletions cut 3 bases from V and 4 bases from J, with 6 bases between. In germline, CDR1 is SGHTA, CDR2 FQGNSA.